What follows is one T cell receptor beta chain and its context. What it binds is unknown. This entry is derived from a study of cytomegalovirus exposure and HLA in healthy donors. General observations from the study: The study had only CMV serostatus as immune exposure information.

In the PCR, 60 Vbeta and 13 Jbeta primers were used. Here immunoSEQ multiplex PCR was the method, and the copy in TCRdb shows in-frame clones only, minus some. The data hold about 140,000 clones, with 70% to 80% observed a single time. The CDR3 length is 15 residues. Looked up from germline, CDR1 is SGHRS and CDR2 is YFSETQ. Trimming pared 2 bases from V and 4 bases from J, leaving 13 bases between. This chain uses TRBV5-1 with TRBJ1-3, with D possibly matching TRBD1 (5 bases). This clonotype was sampled from a young man in good health and CMV-seronegative. What was sequenced was PBMCs. The CDR3 spells CASSFGGQAGNTIYF. CDR3 bases: TGCGCCAGCAGCTTCGGGGGTCAGGCCGGAAACACCATATATTTT.